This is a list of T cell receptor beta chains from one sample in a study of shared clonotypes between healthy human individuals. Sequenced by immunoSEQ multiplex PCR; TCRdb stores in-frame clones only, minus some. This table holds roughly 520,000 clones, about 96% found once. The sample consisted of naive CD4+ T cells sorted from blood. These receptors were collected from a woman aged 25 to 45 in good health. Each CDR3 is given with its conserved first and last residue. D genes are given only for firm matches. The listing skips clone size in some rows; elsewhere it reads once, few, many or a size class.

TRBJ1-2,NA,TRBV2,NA,TGTGCCAGCAGTGTAGATTTTGGGGGCTACACCTTC,CASSVDFGGYTF
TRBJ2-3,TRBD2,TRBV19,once,TGTGCCAGTACCGCTAGCGGGAGGGCCACAGATACGCAGTATTTT,CASTASGRATDTQYF
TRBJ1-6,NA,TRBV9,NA,TGTGCCAGCAGCGTAGAGCCGGGCTCACCCCTCCACTTT,CASSVEPGSPLHF
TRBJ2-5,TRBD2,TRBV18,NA,TGTGCCAGCTCACCGGGAGCGGGAGTTAAGGAGACCCAGTACTTC,CASSPGAGVKETQYF
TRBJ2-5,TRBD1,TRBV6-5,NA,TGTGCCAGCAGCCCCCGGGACAGCCAAGAGACCCAGTACTTC,CASSPRDSQETQYF
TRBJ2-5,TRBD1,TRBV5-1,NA,TGCGCCACCTCGGACAGGGGAGAGACCCAGTACTTC,CATSDRGETQYF
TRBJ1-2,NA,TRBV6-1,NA,TGTGCCAGCAGGGACATGGAAGCCTATGGCTACACCTTC,CASRDMEAYGYTF
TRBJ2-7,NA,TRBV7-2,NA,TGTGCCAGCAGCTGGCATGGGACCCTGGGGCCTTACGAGCAGTACTTC,CASSWHGTLGPYEQYF
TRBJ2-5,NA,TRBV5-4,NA,TGTGCCAGCAGCTTCGGGGGTTGGGAGACCCAGTACTTC,CASSFGGWETQYF
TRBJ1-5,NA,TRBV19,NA,TGTGCCAGTAGTATGGGGTTAGATCAGCCCCAGCATTTT,CASSMGLDQPQHF
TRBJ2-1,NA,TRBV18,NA,TGTGCCAGCGCCGAAGGGACGGGAGTCAATGAGCAGTTCTTC,CASAEGTGVNEQFF
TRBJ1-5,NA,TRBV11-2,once,TGTGCCAGCAGCTTAGATGGAGGGCAGCCCCAGCATTTT,CASSLDGGQPQHF
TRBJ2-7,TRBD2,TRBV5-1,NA,TGCGCCAGCAGCCAACTGGCGGGAGGGCCGGGCGAGCAGTACTTC,CASSQLAGGPGEQYF
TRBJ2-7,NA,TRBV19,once,TGTGCCAGCAGTCCCGGGACCTGGCCCTACGAGCAGTACTTC,CASSPGTWPYEQYF
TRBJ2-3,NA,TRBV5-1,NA,TGCGCCAGCAGCCCTGGACTGCCGGGGGATACGCAGTATTTT,CASSPGLPGDTQYF
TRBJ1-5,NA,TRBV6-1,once,TGTGCCAGCAGGGACACCAATCAGCCCCAGCATTTT,CASRDTNQPQHF
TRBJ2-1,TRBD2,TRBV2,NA,TGTGCCAGCAGTGAAAGGGCGGGAGGCAACTACAATGAGCAGTTCTTC,CASSERAGGNYNEQFF
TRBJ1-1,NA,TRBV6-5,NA,TGTGCCAGCAGTTACTCAGTGGTTGTGAACACTGAAGCTTTCTTT,CASSYSVVVNTEAFF
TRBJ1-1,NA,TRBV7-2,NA,TGTGCCAGCAGCTTGCGTCGGGGTAACACTGAAGCTTTCTTT,CASSLRRGNTEAFF
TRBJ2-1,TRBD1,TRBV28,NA,TGTGCCAGCAGTGTATACAGGGGGCCTGAGCAGTTCTTC,CASSVYRGPEQFF
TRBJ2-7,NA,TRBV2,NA,TGTGCCAGCAAGGCTAGCCTCCTATACGAGCAGTACTTC,CASKASLLYEQYF
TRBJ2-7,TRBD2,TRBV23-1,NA,TGCGCCAGCAGTGAGGAGCGGGGACTCTCCTACGAGCAGTACTTC,CASSEERGLSYEQYF
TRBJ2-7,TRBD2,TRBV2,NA,TGTGCCAGCAGTGATGCTAGCGGGATCTACGAGCAGTACTTC,CASSDASGIYEQYF
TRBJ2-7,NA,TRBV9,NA,TGTGCCAGCAGCGTAGATGTCGGGGGCTACGAGCAGTACTTC,CASSVDVGGYEQYF
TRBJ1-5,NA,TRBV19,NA,TGTGCCAGTAGTATAGAGGAGGGACCGGGACTGTTGAATCAGCCCCAGCATTTT,CASSIEEGPGLLNQPQHF
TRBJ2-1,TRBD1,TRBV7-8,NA,TGTGCCAGCCAGAGTTCCAGGGGGCGGAATGAGCAGTTCTTC,CASQSSRGRNEQFF
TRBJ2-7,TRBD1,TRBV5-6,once,TGTGCCAGCAGCAACAGGGGCGGGTACGAGCAGTACTTC,CASSNRGGYEQYF
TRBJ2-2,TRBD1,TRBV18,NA,TGTGCCAGCTCATTTCCGACAGGGGAAATAACCGGGGAGCTGTTTTTT,CASSFPTGEITGELFF
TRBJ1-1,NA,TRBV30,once,TGTGCCTGGGACAGGATGAACACTGAAGCTTTCTTT,CAWDRMNTEAFF
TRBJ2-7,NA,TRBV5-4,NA,TGTGCCAGCAGCTTGGGAATGCAAAGCTCCTACGAGCAGTACTTC,CASSLGMQSSYEQYF
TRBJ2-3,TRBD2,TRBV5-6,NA,TGTGCCAGCAGCTTGGCGCCTAGCGGGAGATGGGATACGCAGTATTTT,CASSLAPSGRWDTQYF
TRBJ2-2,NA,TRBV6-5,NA,TGTGCCAGCAGACAGTCGGGCACCGGGGAGCTGTTTTTT,CASRQSGTGELFF
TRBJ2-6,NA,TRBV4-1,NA,TGCGCCAGCAGCCAGGAGAAGGGTTATGGGGCCAACGTCCTGACTTTC,CASSQEKGYGANVLTF
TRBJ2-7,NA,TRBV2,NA,TGTGCCAGCACCACCCCCACCGGGACACCTAATTACGAGCAGTACTTC,CASTTPTGTPNYEQYF
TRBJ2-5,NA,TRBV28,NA,TGTGCCAGCAGTTATGGACAGTTCTTGGAGACCCAGTACTTC,CASSYGQFLETQYF
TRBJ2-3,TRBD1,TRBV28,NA,TGTGCCAGCAGTGGCGGACAGGGCTGGGATACGCAGTATTTT,CASSGGQGWDTQYF
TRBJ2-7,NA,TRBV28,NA,TGTGCCAGCAACGAATCCTACGAGCAGTACTTC,CASNESYEQYF
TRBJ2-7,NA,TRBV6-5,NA,TGTGCCAGCAGGGGGACTTACCTCCTAGGCGAGCAGTACTTC,CASRGTYLLGEQYF
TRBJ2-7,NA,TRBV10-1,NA,TGCGCCAGCAGTGCGGCTAGTTATGTGGGGGAGCAGTACTTC,CASSAASYVGEQYF
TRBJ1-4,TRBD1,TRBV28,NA,TGTGCCAGCAGGGGACCACAGGGGATTAATGAAAAACTGTTTTTT,CASRGPQGINEKLFF
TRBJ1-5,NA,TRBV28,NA,TGTGCCAGCAGTACAGATGGGGGCAATCAGCCCCAGCATTTT,CASSTDGGNQPQHF
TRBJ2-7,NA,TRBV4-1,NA,TGCGCCAGCAGCCAACCAATTCAGGGGTCCTACGAGCAGTACTTC,CASSQPIQGSYEQYF
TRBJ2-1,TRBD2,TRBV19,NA,TGTGCCAGTAGCACTAGCGGGAAGAGCTCCTACAATGAGCAGTTCTTC,CASSTSGKSSYNEQFF
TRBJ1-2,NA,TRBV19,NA,TGTGCCAGTAAGTGGCAGGGTGTTGACTATGGCTACACCTTC,CASKWQGVDYGYTF
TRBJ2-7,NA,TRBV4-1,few,TGCGCCAGCAGCCAAGTCGGGTGGGATGACGAGCAGTACTTC,CASSQVGWDDEQYF
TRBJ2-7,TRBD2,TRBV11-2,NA,TGTGCCAGCACCGCTAGCGGGAGGGTGTTCTACGAGCAGTACTTC,CASTASGRVFYEQYF
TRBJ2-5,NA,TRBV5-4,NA,TGTGCCAGCAGACCTAGATCCGGCAAGCTAGAGACCCAGTACTTC,CASRPRSGKLETQYF
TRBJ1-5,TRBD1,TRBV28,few,TGTGCCAGCAGTTACGAGGGACAGGGCTATCAGCCCCAGCATTTT,CASSYEGQGYQPQHF
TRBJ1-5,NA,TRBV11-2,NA,TGTGCCAGCAGCCCCGCCTTGTCGCCCCAGCATTTT,CASSPALSPQHF
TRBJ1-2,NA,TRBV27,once,TGTGCCAGCAGTTTATCGGGACGGAATAACTATGGCTACACCTTC,CASSLSGRNNYGYTF
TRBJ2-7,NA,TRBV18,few,TGTGCCAGCTCACCTCAGGGTTGGGAGCAGTACTTC,CASSPQGWEQYF
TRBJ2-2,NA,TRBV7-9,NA,TGTGCCAGCAGCTCCCGGTGGGGGACACCTAACACCGGGGAGCTGTTTTTT,CASSSRWGTPNTGELFF
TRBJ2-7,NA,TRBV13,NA,TGTGCCAGCAGCCTCCTACTAGGCCCTATCTACGAGCAGTACTTC,CASSLLLGPIYEQYF
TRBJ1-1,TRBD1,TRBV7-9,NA,TGTGCCAGCAGTCGACAGGGGTACACTGAAGCTTTCTTT,CASSRQGYTEAFF
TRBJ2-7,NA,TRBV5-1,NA,TGCGCCAGTACCCGAGGGCAGGGACACGAGCAGTACTTC,CASTRGQGHEQYF